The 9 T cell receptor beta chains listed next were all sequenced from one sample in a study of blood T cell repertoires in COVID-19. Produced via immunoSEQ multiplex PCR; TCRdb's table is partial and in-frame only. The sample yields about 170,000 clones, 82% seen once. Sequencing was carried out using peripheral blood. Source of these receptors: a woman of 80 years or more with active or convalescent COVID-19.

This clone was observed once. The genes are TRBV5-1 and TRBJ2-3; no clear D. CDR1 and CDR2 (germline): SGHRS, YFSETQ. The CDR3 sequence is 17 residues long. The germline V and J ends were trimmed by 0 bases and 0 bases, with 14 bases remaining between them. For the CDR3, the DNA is TGCGCCAGCAGCTTGGAGATTTTGGGCTCAAGCACAGATACGCAGTATTTT. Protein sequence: CASSLEILGSSTDTQYF.

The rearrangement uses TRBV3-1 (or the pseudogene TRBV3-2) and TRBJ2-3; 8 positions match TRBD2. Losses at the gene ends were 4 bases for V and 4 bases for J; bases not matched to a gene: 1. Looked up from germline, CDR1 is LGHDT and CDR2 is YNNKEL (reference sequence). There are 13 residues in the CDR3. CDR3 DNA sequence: TGTGCCAGCAGCCTACTAGCGGCAGATACGCAGTATTTT. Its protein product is CASSLLAADTQYF.

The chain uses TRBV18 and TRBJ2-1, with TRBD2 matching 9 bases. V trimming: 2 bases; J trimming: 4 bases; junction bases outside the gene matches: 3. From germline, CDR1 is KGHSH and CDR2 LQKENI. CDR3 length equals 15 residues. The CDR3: CASSPTLAGYNEQFF. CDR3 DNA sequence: TGTGCCAGCTCACCAACTCTAGCGGGGTACAATGAGCAGTTCTTC.

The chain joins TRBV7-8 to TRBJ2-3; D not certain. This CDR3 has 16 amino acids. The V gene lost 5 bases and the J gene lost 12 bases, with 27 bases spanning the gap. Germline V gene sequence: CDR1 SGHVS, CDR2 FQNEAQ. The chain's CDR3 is CASSPTPPSRLQAQYF. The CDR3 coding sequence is TGTGCCAGCAGCCCAACACCCCCATCGCGCCTCCAGGCTCAGTATTTT.

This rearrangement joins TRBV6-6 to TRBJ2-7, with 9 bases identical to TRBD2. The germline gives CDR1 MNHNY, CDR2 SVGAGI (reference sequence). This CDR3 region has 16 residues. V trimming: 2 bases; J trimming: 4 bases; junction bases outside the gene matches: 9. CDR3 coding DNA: TGTGCCAGCAGTTACGGGGCGGGAGGGCCCTCGTACGAGCAGTACTTC. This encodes CASSYGAGGPSYEQYF.

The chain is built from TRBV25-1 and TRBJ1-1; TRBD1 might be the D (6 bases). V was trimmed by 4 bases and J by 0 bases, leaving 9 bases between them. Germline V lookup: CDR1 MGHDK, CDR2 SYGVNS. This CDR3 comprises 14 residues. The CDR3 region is CASSGDTLNTEAFF. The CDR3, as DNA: TGTGCCAGCAGTGGGGACACTTTGAACACTGAAGCTTTCTTT.

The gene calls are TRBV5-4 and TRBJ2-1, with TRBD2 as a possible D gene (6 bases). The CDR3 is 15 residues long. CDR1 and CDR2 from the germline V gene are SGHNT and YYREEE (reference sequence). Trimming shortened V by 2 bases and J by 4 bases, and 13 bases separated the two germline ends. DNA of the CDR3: TGTGCCAGCAGCTTTCATACAGGAGGGTACAATGAGCAGTTCTTC. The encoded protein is CASSFHTGGYNEQFF.

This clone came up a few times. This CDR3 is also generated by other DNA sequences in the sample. CDR3 region: CASSPADSNYGYTF. CDR3 nucleotide sequence: TGTGCCAGCTCACCAGCGGACAGTAACTATGGCTACACCTTC. V is TRBV18 and J is TRBJ1-2; tentatively, D is TRBD1 (6 bases). The germline V gene encodes CDR1 KGHSH and CDR2 LQKENI. Trimming left V 2 bases short and J 1 base short, with 8 bases between. The CDR3 loop spans 14 amino acids. Full variable domain (remainder filled in from reference TRBV18 and TRBJ1-2): NAGVMQNPRHLVRRRGQEARLRCSPMKGHSHVYWYRQLPEEGLKFMVYLQKENIIDESGMPKERFSAEFPKEGPSILRIQQVVRGDSAAYFCASSPADSNYGYTFGSGTRLTVV.

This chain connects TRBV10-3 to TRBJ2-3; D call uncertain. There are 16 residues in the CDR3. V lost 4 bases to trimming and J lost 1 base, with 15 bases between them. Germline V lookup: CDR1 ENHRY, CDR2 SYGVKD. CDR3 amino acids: CAISAELVGGTDTQYF. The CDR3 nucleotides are TGTGCCATCAGTGCCGAGCTTGTGGGCGGCACAGATACGCAGTATTTT.